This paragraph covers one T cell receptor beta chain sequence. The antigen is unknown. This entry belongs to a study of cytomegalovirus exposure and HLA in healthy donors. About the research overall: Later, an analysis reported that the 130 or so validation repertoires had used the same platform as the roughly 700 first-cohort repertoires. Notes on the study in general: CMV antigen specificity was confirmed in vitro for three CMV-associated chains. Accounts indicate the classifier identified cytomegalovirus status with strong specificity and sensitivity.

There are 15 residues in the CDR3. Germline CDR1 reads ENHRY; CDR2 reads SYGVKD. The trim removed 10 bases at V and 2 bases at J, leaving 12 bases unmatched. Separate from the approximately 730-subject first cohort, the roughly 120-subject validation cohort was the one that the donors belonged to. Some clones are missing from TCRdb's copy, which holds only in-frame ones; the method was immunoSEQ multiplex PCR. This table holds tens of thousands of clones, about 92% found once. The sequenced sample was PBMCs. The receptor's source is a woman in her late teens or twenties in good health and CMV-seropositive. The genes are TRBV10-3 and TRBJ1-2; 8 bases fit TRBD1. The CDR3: CASTPRTGQNYGYTF. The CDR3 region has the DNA TGTGCCAGCACCCCTAGGACAGGGCAGAACTATGGCTACACCTTC.